The clone carrying this T cell receptor (beta chain) appeared a few times. This sample is drawn from a study of identical twins. Each CDR3 protein gets one entry after TCRdb re-called the 5' RACE reads with MiXCR. Among hundreds of thousands of distinct CDR3 sequences, 20% to 25% were seen once, and the ten largest hold approximately 2.9%. Germline V gene data show CDR1 as SGHRS and CDR2 as YFSETQ. The V gene end was trimmed by 4 bases and the J gene end by 3 bases; junction bases not matched to a gene: 5. The CDR3 consists of 14 residues. Separately, the same data were catalogued under a study of T cells expressing NK-cell markers. As that study records: Roughly 6 donors showed dominant NKG2C+ clonotypes comprising roughly 1.0-7.0% of their CD8+ T cells.

This sequence originates from a young woman in good health. The chain couples TRBV5-1 to TRBJ2-3; 7 nucleotides align to TRBD1. Source material: CD4+ T cells sorted from blood. The CDR3, as DNA: TGCGCCAGCAGCCCGTGGGACAGTACAGATACGCAGTATTTT. This gives the protein CASSPWDSTDTQYF.